These 27 T cell receptor beta chains were sequenced from one sample in a study of OX40 agonist ivuxolimab in advanced cancers. Profiling relied on immunoSEQ multiplex PCR, and the TCRdb table lists in-frame clones only, not all of them. The sample holds roughly 100,000 clones, 93% seen once. Source: CD4+ or CD8+ T cells sorted from blood, taken in a trial of the OX40 agonist ivuxolimab. The receptor source for this set is an adult with an advanced solid tumor such as melanoma, head and neck, liver or kidney cancer.

This chain uses TRBV7-3 with TRBJ2-2; TRBD2 might be the D (5 bases). Germline loops: CDR1 SGHTA, CDR2 FQGTGA. The V end lost 5 bases, the J end lost 0 bases, and 13 bases lay between the germline ends. The CDR3 runs to 16 residues. DNA for the CDR3: TGTGCCAGCAGCCGAGACTACGAGTCGAACACCGGGGAGCTGTTTTTT. It specifies CASSRDYESNTGELFF.

The gene calls are TRBV28 and TRBJ1-2; D is unclear. Trimming took 7 bases from V and 1 from J, leaving 4 bases between them. Per germline, CDR1 MDHEN and CDR2 SYDVKM. There are 11 residues in the CDR3. CDR3 region: CASTNNYGYTF. The CDR3, as DNA: TGTGCCAGCACGAATAACTATGGCTACACCTTC.

This chain connects TRBV5-1 to TRBJ2-1, with 9 bases identical to TRBD2. CDR1 is SGHRS, CDR2 YFSETQ, per germline. V shed 0 bases and J 4 bases; nucleotides not matched to a gene: 5. The CDR3 has 16 amino acids. The CDR3 DNA is TGCGCCAGCAGCTTGGATCTAGCGGGATCTTACAATGAGCAGTTCTTC. The encoded protein is CASSLDLAGSYNEQFF.

This chain joins TRBV7-3 and TRBJ2-1; TRBD1 agrees at 8 bases. The CDR3 totals 18 residues. V dropped 4 bases and J dropped 4; count of bases not matched to a gene: 15. Germline CDR1 and CDR2: SGHTA and FQGTGA. The CDR3 DNA reads as TGTGCCAGCAGCTACGACAGGGGTCTGGGCAAAATTTACAATGAGCAGTTCTTC. This translates into CASSYDRGLGKIYNEQFF.

V and J are TRBV7-2 and TRBJ1-3; D gene unclear. Germline loops: CDR1 SGHTA, CDR2 FQGNSA. The length of the CDR3 is 15 residues. V dropped 0 bases and J dropped 4 bases, with 10 bases sitting between them. This chain's CDR3 is CASSLAQAWGNTIYF. DNA for the CDR3: TGTGCCAGCAGCTTAGCGCAGGCGTGGGGAAACACCATATATTTT.

A word on this clone: Other DNA sequences from this sample encode an identical CDR3 as well. The chain uses TRBV7-3 and TRBJ1-1; D is perhaps TRBD1 (5 bases). CDR1 is SGHTA, CDR2 FQGTGA, per germline. Trimming took off 5 bases at V and 0 bases at J, with 7 bases between the two ends. The CDR3 extends over 13 amino acids. This CDR3 is CASSPGLNTEAFF. The CDR3, as DNA: TGTGCCAGCAGCCCGGGGCTGAACACTGAAGCTTTCTTT.

V gene TRBV2 combines with J gene TRBJ2-3, with 7 bases that match TRBD2. CDR3 length: 14 residues. The ends lost 8 bases at V and 5 bases at J; junction bases unmatched: 10. Germline V gene sequence: CDR1 SNHLY, CDR2 FYNNEI. CDR3 protein: CASGGGPQEDTQYF. CDR3 coding DNA: TGTGCCAGCGGGGGGGGACCCCAGGAAGATACGCAGTATTTT.

The chain joins TRBV4-1 to TRBJ1-5; D is perhaps TRBD1 (6 bases). The CDR3 length is 15 residues. V was cut by 4 bases and J by 7 bases, with 17 bases left in between. Germline-derived CDR1 and CDR2 are MGHRA and YSYEKL. The CDR3 loop reads CASSLMGGAEQPQHF. CDR3 in DNA: TGCGCCAGCAGCCTAATGGGGGGGGCGGAACAGCCCCAGCATTTT.

The V gene is TRBV7-2, the J gene TRBJ2-3; D is uncertain. The germline V gene has CDR1 SGHTA and CDR2 FQGNSA. The CDR3 spans 14 residues. V was cut by 1 base and J by 0 bases, with 5 bases left in between. CDR3 residues: CASSLVGSTDTQYF. The CDR3 DNA reads as TGTGCCAGCAGCTTAGTCGGTAGCACAGATACGCAGTATTTT.

The rearrangement uses TRBV7-6 and TRBJ1-1, with D maybe TRBD1 (5 bases). This CDR3 is 13 amino acids long. With 2 bases removed from V and 7 bases from J, the gap between germline ends came to 11 bases. Germline loops: CDR1 SGHVS, CDR2 FNYEAQ. CDR3 in DNA: TGTGCCAGCAGCTTAATCGAGGGGAGTGAAGCTTTCTTT. The encoded protein is CASSLIEGSEAFF. Supplemented by reference TRBV7-6 and TRBJ1-1, the full variable domain reads GAGVSQSPRYKVTKRGQDVALRCDPISGHVSLYWYRQALGQGPEFLTYFNYEAQQDKSGLPNDRFSAERPEGSISTLTIQRTEQRDSAMYRCASSLIEGSEAFFGQGTRLTVV.

The rearrangement links TRBV11-1 to TRBJ1-2, with TRBD1 as a possible D gene (5 bases). Trimming removed 5 bases from V and 8 bases from J, with 18 bases in between. The CDR3 length is 14 residues. Germline CDR1 SGHAT, CDR2 FQDESV (reference sequence). CDR3: CASSQRGGRSGYTF. The CDR3 DNA is TGTGCCAGCAGCCAGAGGGGAGGTCGGTCGGGCTACACCTTC.

The V call is TRBV6-1, the J call TRBJ2-4; maybe TRBD1 (6 bases). CDR1 and CDR2 from the germline V gene are MNHNS and SASEGT. The V end was cut by 7 bases, the J end by 12 bases, with 25 bases between. The CDR3 is made up of 15 amino acids. The CDR3, as DNA: TGTGCCAGCACTCAAAAGGTCGCAGGGGCGCCCTCTCAGTACTTC. Its translation is CASTQKVAGAPSQYF.

The chain is built from TRBV6-1 and TRBJ1-2; 7 bases match TRBD1. The CDR3 runs to 14 residues. V shed 5 bases and J 6 bases; nucleotides not matched to a gene: 9. CDR1 is MNHNS and CDR2 is SASEGT in the germline V gene. The CDR3 coding sequence is TGTGCCAGCAGTCCCCGGACAGGAATTGATGGCTACACCTTC. It specifies CASSPRTGIDGYTF.

As for this clone: Mismatch with germline at one junction end may stem from a read error. V and J are TRBV7-9 and TRBJ1-3; possible D gene TRBD1, 5 bases. The CDR3 totals 14 residues. Per germline, CDR1 SEHNR and CDR2 FQNEAQ (reference sequence). CDR3 DNA: TGTGCCAGCAGCTCCCCCATCGGGGGAAACGCCATATATTTT. Residues: CASSSPIGGNAIYF.

The chain couples TRBV10-3 to TRBJ2-2; D is unclear. CDR3 length: 12 amino acids. CDR1 and CDR2 from the germline V gene are ENHRY and SYGVKD. Between the trimmed V and J ends, which lost 2 bases and 6 bases, there was a span of 4 bases. CDR3 nucleotide sequence: TGTGCCATCAGTGAGGTCTCCGGGGAGCTGTTTTTT. Its translation is CAISEVSGELFF.

This clone turned up a few times. V and J are TRBV7-9 and TRBJ2-3, with TRBD2 matching 11 bases. CDR1 is SEHNR and CDR2 is FQNEAQ in the germline V gene (reference sequence). This CDR3 contains 18 residues. V shed 3 bases and J 0 bases; nucleotides not matched to a gene: 8. The CDR3 coding sequence is TGTGCCAGCAGCTTCCCCCCTAGACTAGCGGGGAGCACAGATACGCAGTATTTT. Translating gives CASSFPPRLAGSTDTQYF.

The V call is TRBV5-4, the J call TRBJ2-5; no reliable D call. The CDR3 is 11 residues long. CDR1 is SGHNT and CDR2 is YYREEE in the germline V gene (reference sequence). Trimming took off 0 bases at V and 5 bases at J, with 2 bases between the two ends. DNA of the CDR3: TGTGCCAGCAGCTTGGTTGAGACCCAGTACTTC. It yields the protein CASSLVETQYF.

The chain employs TRBV28 and TRBJ1-2; 7 bases map to TRBD1. The CDR3 length is 13 residues. With 2 bases clipped from V and 8 bases from J, the junction kept 5 bases outside the gene matches. Germline V gene data show CDR1 as MDHEN and CDR2 as SYDVKM. CDR3 nucleotides: TGTGCCAGCAGTTTAGGGACAGTGGGCGGCTACACCTTC. It yields the protein CASSLGTVGGYTF.

The chain employs TRBV6-5 and TRBJ2-3; 9 bases line up with TRBD2. There are 16 residues in the CDR3. The trim removed 2 bases at V and 4 bases at J, leaving 7 bases unmatched. Germline assignment: CDR1 MNHEY and CDR2 SVGAGI. The CDR3 loop reads CASSYLWGGRADTQYF. CDR3 coding DNA: TGTGCCAGCAGTTACCTGTGGGGCGGGAGGGCAGATACGCAGTATTTT.

The rearrangement joins TRBV2 to TRBJ2-3; 10 bases line up with TRBD2. This CDR3 is built from 15 residues. Germline lookup yields CDR1 SNHLY and CDR2 FYNNEI. V was clipped by 5 bases and J by 5 bases; unmatched bases: 7. The CDR3, as DNA: TGTGCCAGCAGTATAGCGGGGGGACCGGGAGATACGCAGTATTTT. Translated, it gives CASSIAGGPGDTQYF. The full variable domain, in which reference TRBV2 and TRBJ2-3 provide the parts outside the CDR3, is EPEVTQTPSHQVTQMGQEVILRCVPISNHLYFYWYRQILGQKVEFLVSFYNNEISEKSEIFDDQFSVERPDGSNFTLKIRSTKLEDSAMYFCASSIAGGPGDTQYFGPGTRLTVL.

This chain uses TRBV6-5 with TRBJ1-5, with 10 bases lining up with TRBD1. The ends lost 6 bases at V and 4 bases at J; junction bases unmatched: 6. Germline V gene data show CDR1 as MNHEY and CDR2 as SVGAGI. The CDR3 loop spans 15 amino acids. As DNA, the CDR3 is TGTGCCAGCAGACCCTCGGGACAGGGGAATCAGCCCCAGCATTTT. This translates into CASRPSGQGNQPQHF.

The J gene is TRBJ2-1, the V gene TRBV11-3; maybe TRBD2 (5 bases). Germline-derived CDR1 and CDR2 are SGHNT and YENEEA. The CDR3 totals 13 residues. V lost 7 bases and J 8 bases, leaving 15 bases between the germline ends. The CDR3 loop reads CASTPKVRDEQFF. The DNA for the CDR3 is TGTGCCAGCACCCCCAAGGTGAGGGATGAGCAGTTCTTC.

V gene TRBV2 combines with J gene TRBJ1-3, with a possible D match to TRBD1 (5 bases). The CDR3 is 14 residues long. V was pared by 10 bases and J by 0 bases, with 13 bases between. The germline V gene encodes CDR1 SNHLY and CDR2 FYNNEI. The CDR3 DNA sequence: TGTGCCACCAAGGACGGGGCCTCTGGAAACACCATATATTTT. Its protein is CATKDGASGNTIYF.

The gene calls are TRBV21-1 and TRBJ1-1. TRBV21-1 is deemed a pseudogene. This CDR3 region has 12 residues. CDR3: CASSSPVGEAFF. For the CDR3, the DNA is TGTGCCAGCAGCTCCCCGGTGGGAGAAGCTTTCTTT.

CDR3 loop: CASSLQPLAGDNEQFF. The CDR3 nucleotides read TGTGCCAGCAGCCTCCAGCCCCTAGCGGGCGACAATGAGCAGTTCTTC. The rearrangement links TRBV7-2 to TRBJ2-1, with 8 bases fitting TRBD2. In germline, CDR1 is SGHTA, CDR2 FQGNSA. The V gene end was trimmed by 5 bases and the J gene end by 5 bases; junction bases not matched to a gene: 11. The CDR3 sequence is 16 residues long.

This clone was seen only once. The chain employs TRBV7-2 and TRBJ2-1; 9 positions match TRBD1. Germline CDR1 reads SGHTA; CDR2 reads FQGNSA. Trimming at V came to 2 bases and at J to 8 bases, leaving 1 base not matched to a gene. The CDR3 loop spans 13 amino acids. The CDR3 here is CASSLWTGDEQFF. The CDR3 DNA reads as TGTGCCAGCAGCTTATGGACAGGGGATGAGCAGTTCTTC.

V gene TRBV7-2 combines with J gene TRBJ1-2; D gene ambiguous. The V and J ends lost 5 bases and 5 bases respectively, with 12 bases between them. Germline V CDR1 and CDR2: SGHTA, FQGNSA. This CDR3 comprises 13 residues. The CDR3 DNA reads TGTGCCAGCAGCCCTAGGACGGGGTATGGCTACACCTTC. It yields the protein CASSPRTGYGYTF.